This record looks at one TCR beta chain sequence and its context. The antigen remains undetermined. In the original analysis: A productive frequency of 2.59 x 10-5 was the lowest detectable. Sequencing used immunoSEQ multiplex PCR; TCRdb keeps in-frame clones, though not all of them. V and J calls plus clone size are reproduced from that table; the DNA served to infer D and trimming. The table lists tens of thousands of clones, roughly 85% of them singletons, with 2.6% in the top ten. The entry originates in a study of STAT5B mutations in CD4+ large granular lymphocyte leukemia. Overall study context: Among healthy donors, a particular HLA allele went with more CDR3 'QG' motifs.

General study results and limits: Without putative leukemic clones, patient CD4-sorted repertoires remained more clonal than healthy CD4+ repertoires. No patients shared main leukemic clonotypes, though around 25% appeared at low frequency elsewhere.

The TCR comes from a human donor in good health. Material for sequencing was CD4+ T cells from blood buffy coats.

In DNA form, the CDR3 reads TGTGCCAGCAGCCCAGGGACTAGCGGGTTTGGGGCCACAGATACGCAGTATTTT. Its translation is CASSPGTSGFGATDTQYF. The chain joins TRBV7-9 to TRBJ2-3, with 12 bases fitting TRBD2. The CDR3 has 18 residues. With 5 bases clipped from V and 2 bases from J, the junction kept 11 bases outside the gene matches. Germline lookup yields CDR1 SEHNR and CDR2 FQNEAQ (reference sequence). Full variable domain (outside the CDR3, taken from reference TRBV7-9 and TRBJ2-3): DTGVSQNPRHKITKRGQNVTFRCDPISEHNRLYWYRQTLGQGPEFLTYFQNEAQLEKSRLLSDRFSAERPKGSFSTLEIQRTEQGDSAMYLCASSPGTSGFGATDTQYFGPGTRLTVL.